This TCR beta chain was captured in a study of T cell responses to AZD1222 COVID-19 vaccine. Study-wide points: There were vaccine-associated CD4 TCRs across spike, dominant at 160-218 and 743-854. Close to half of all spike-specific TCRs reportedly target regions of the variants that are unmutated.

V lost 6 bases, J lost 6 bases, and 6 bases lay in between. Germline V gene lookup returns CDR1 SGHRS and CDR2 YFSETQ. This CDR3 is 11 amino acids long. The assay was immunoSEQ multiplex PCR, and TCRdb's table has in-frame clones only and misses some. Of approximately 170,000 clones listed, more than 85% are singletons. About this clone itself: Its antigen is unknown.

This clonotype was obtained from an adult in good health. The sample consisted of peripheral blood, taken on day 0 of AZD1222 vaccination. This rearrangement joins TRBV5-1 to TRBJ2-2; D is unresolved. The CDR3 protein is CASTWAGELFF. The DNA for the CDR3 is TGCGCCAGCACCTGGGCCGGGGAGCTGTTTTTT.